This TCR beta chain was sequenced in a study of cytomegalovirus exposure and HLA in healthy donors. Study-level findings and limits: V- and J-gene trimming in TCR beta was tied to a missense DCLRE1C variant by an analysis performed later. There were several of the most significant clusters that appeared linked to common viral pathogens in a later analysis. Specific recognition of CMV antigens was confirmed in vitro for a few chains (all CMV-associated).

Worth noting for this clone: Its antigen is undetermined.

CDR3 length: 16 residues. From germline, CDR1 is SGHVS and CDR2 FNYEAQ. V trimming: 4 bases; J trimming: 7 bases; junction bases outside the gene matches: 11. Use of 60 Vbeta and 13 Jbeta primers characterized the PCR. Using immunoSEQ multiplex PCR, the repertoire was profiled, and TCRdb retains in-frame clones only, with some absent. The sample has roughly 92,000 clones; roughly 80% are singletons. The sequence derives from a woman aged 45-65 years in good health and CMV-seropositive. Sequencing was performed on PBMCs. The rearrangement links TRBV7-6 to TRBJ2-7; 12 nucleotides line up with TRBD1. CDR3 protein: CASSSTGTGGLGEQYF. The CDR3 region has the DNA TGTGCCAGCAGCTCAACCGGGACAGGGGGCCTGGGGGAGCAGTACTTC.